This paragraph covers one TCR beta chain sequence. In the source study's methods: It was from reference gene primer amplification that nucleated cell counts were estimated. Sequencing used immunoSEQ multiplex PCR; TCRdb keeps in-frame clones, though not all of them. V, J and clone size reflect that table, while D and trimming were determined from the DNA. The sample records roughly 100,000 clones, about 80% being singletons. The source of the sample is a study of blood T cell repertoires in COVID-19. Study in general: Acute and convalescent COVID-19 samples came from the United States, Italy and Spain. In each case, the material was cDNA or gDNA derived from T cells, B-cell-depleted T cells, or PBMCs.

V shed 4 bases, J shed 0 bases, and the junction held 6 bases outside the gene matches. Germline V gene data show CDR1 as PRHDT and CDR2 as FYEKMQ (reference sequence). The CDR3 has 15 amino acids. The TCR originated in a woman of 80 years or more with active or convalescent COVID-19. The chain couples TRBV13 to TRBJ2-7; 7 bases fit TRBD1. Sequenced sample: peripheral blood. CDR3 in amino acids: CASSSDRSISYEQYF. In nucleotides, the CDR3 is TGTGCCAGCAGCTCGGACAGGTCGATCTCCTACGAGCAGTACTTC. The whole variable domain, remainder taken from reference TRBV13 and TRBJ2-7, is AAGVIQSPRHLIKEKRETATLKCYPIPRHDTVYWYQQGPGQDPQFLISFYEKMQSDKGSIPDRFSAQQFSDYHSELNMSSLELGDSALYFCASSSDRSISYEQYFGPGTRLTVT.